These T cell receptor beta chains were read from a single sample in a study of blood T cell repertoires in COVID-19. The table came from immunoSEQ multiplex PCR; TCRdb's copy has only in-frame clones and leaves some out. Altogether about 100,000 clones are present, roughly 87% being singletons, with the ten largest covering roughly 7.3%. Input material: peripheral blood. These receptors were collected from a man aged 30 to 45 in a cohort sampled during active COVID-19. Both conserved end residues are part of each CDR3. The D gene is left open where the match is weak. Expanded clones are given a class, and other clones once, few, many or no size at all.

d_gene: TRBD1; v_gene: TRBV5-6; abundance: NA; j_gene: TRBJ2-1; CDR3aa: CASSLRRYTDRQNEQFF; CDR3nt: TGTGCCAGCAGCTTGAGGAGGTATACGGACAGGCAGAATGAGCAGTTCTTC
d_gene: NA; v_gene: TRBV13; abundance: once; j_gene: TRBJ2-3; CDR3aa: CASSPRTKYTDTQYF; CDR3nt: TGTGCCAGCAGCCCAAGGACTAAATACACAGATACGCAGTATTTT
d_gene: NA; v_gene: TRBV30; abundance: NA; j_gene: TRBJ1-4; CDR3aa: CAWSYNEKLFF; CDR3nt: TGTGCCTGGAGTTATAATGAAAAACTGTTTTTT
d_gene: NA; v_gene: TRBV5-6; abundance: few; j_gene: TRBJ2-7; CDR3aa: CASSSEGSWSIYEQYF; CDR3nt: TGTGCCAGCAGCTCCGAGGGCAGTTGGAGCATCTACGAGCAGTACTTC
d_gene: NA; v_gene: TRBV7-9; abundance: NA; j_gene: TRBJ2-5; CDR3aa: CASSLGNTGKETQYF; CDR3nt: TGTGCCAGCAGCTTAGGTAACACAGGGAAAGAGACCCAGTACTTC
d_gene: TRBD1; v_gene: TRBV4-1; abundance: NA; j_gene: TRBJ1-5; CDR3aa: CASSQERGQVYSNQPQHF; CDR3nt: TGCGCCAGCAGCCAAGAAAGGGGACAGGTCTATAGCAATCAGCCCCAGCATTTT
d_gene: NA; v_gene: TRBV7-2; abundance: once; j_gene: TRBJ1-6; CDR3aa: CASSLTGNSPLHF; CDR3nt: TGTGCCAGCAGCTTAACAGGGAATTCACCCCTCCACTTT
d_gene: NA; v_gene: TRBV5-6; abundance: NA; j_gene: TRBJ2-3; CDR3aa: CASSLAGRSTDTQYF; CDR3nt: TGTGCCAGCAGCTTGGCGGGTAGGAGCACAGATACGCAGTATTTT
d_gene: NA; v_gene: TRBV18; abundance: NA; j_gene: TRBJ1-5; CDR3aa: CASSPSRDQPQHF; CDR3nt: TGTGCCAGCTCACCAAGCAGGGATCAGCCCCAGCATTTT
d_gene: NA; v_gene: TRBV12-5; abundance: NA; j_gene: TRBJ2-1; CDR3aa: CASGLGFQGNEQFF; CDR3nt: TGTGCTAGTGGTTTGGGTTTTCAGGGCAATGAGCAGTTCTTC
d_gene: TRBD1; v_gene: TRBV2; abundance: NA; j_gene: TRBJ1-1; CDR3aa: CASRGQLNTEAFF; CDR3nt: TGTGCCAGCAGGGGACAGCTGAACACTGAAGCTTTCTTT
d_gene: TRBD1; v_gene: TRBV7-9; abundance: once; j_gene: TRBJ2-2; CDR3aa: CASATGANTGELFF; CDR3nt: TGTGCCAGTGCCACAGGGGCGAACACCGGGGAGCTGTTTTTT
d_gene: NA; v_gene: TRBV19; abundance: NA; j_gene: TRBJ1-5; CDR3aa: CASSIWGDRNQPQHF; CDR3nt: TGTGCCAGTAGTATATGGGGGGATAGAAATCAGCCCCAGCATTTT
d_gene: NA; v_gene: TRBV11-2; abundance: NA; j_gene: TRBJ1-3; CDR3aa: CASTPIRSGNTIYF; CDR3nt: TGTGCCAGCACCCCTATAAGATCCGGAAACACCATATATTTT
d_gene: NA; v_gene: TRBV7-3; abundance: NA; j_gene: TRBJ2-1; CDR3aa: CASSPSPTNSAGNEQFF; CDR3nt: TGTGCCAGCAGCCCTAGCCCGACAAATTCGGCGGGAAATGAGCAGTTCTTC
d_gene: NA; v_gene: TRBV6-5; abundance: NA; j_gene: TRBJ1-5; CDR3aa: CASSFRESNQPQHF; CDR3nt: TGTGCCAGCAGTTTTAGAGAGAGCAATCAGCCCCAGCATTTT
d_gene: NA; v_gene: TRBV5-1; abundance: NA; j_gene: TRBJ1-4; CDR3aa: CASSLAATTGSTNEKLFF; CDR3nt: TGCGCCAGCAGCTTGGCCGCGACAACAGGGTCAACTAATGAAAAACTGTTTTTT
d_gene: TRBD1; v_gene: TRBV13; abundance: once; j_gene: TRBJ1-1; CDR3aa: CASSSFVVRDNRGPEAFF; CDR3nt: TGTGCCAGCAGCTCATTTGTCGTGAGGGACAACAGGGGGCCTGAAGCTTTCTTT
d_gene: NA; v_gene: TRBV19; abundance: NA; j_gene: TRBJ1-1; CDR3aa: CASQRSGILAMNTEAFF; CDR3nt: TGTGCCAGTCAACGTTCCGGGATCCTTGCTATGAACACTGAAGCTTTCTTT
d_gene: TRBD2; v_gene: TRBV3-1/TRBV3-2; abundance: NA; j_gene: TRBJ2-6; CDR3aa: CASSQDSVSGGPFGANVLTF; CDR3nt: TGTGCCAGCAGCCAAGATAGCGTGTCGGGGGGGCCCTTTGGGGCCAACGTCCTGACTTTC
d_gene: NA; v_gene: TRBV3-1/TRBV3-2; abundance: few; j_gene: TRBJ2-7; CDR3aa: CASSPGVGEQYF; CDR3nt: TGTGCCAGCAGCCCGGGGGTCGGCGAGCAGTACTTC
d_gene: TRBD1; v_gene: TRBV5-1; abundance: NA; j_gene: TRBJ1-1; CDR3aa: CASSAGQDTMNTEAFF; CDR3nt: TGCGCCAGCAGCGCGGGACAGGACACTATGAACACTGAAGCTTTCTTT
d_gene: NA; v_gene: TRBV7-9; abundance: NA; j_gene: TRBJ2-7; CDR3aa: CASTTGEHYEQYF; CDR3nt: TGTGCCAGCACCACCGGGGAACACTACGAGCAGTACTTC
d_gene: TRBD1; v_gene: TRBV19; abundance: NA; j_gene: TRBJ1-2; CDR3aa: CASSVGQLYGYTF; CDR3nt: TGTGCCAGTAGTGTGGGACAGCTCTATGGCTACACCTTC
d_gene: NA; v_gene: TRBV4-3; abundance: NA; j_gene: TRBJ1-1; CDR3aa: CASSQDYQGGVAFF; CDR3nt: TGCGCCAGCAGCCAAGATTATCAGGGCGGTGTGGCTTTCTTT
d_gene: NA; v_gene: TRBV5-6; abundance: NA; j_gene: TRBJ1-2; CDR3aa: CASSLIAELIYGYTF; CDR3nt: TGTGCCAGCAGCTTGATAGCCGAACTCATCTATGGCTACACCTTC
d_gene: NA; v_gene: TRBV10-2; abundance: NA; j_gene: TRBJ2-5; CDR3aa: CASSETLTGTQYF; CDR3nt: TGCGCCAGCAGTGAGACACTAACGGGGACCCAGTACTTC
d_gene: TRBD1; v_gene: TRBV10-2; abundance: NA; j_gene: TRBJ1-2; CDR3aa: CATKRMDRDSGYTF; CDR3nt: TGCGCCACCAAACGGATGGACAGGGATAGTGGCTACACCTTC
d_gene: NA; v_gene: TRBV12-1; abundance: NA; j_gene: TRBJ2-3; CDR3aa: CASSSTRGSRRTDTQYF; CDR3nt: TGTGCCAGCAGCTCCACCCGGGGTAGCCGCCGCACAGATACGCAGTATTTT
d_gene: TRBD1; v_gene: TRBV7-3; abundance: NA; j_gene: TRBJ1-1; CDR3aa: CASSSDRGQRAFF; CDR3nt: TGTGCCAGCAGCTCAGACAGGGGGCAGAGAGCTTTCTTT
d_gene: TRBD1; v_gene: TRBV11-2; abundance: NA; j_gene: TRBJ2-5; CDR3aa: CASSRDRQETQYF; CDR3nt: TGTGCCAGCAGTCGGGACAGGCAAGAGACCCAGTACTTC
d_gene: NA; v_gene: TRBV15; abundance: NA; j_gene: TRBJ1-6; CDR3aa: CATSSTESSYNSPLHF; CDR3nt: TGTGCCACCAGCAGTACCGAGAGCTCCTATAATTCACCCCTCCACTTT
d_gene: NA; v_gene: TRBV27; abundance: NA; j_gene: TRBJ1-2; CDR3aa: CASSLSGGAGGYTF; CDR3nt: TGTGCCAGCAGTTTATCCGGGGGGGCAGGAGGCTACACCTTC
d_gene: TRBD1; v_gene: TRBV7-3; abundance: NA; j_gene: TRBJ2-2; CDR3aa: CASSLGGTGNTGELFF; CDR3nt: TGTGCCAGCAGCTTAGGAGGGACAGGCAACACCGGGGAGCTGTTTTTT
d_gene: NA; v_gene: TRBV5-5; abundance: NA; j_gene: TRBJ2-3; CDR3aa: CASSLGDRSTDTQYF; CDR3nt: TGTGCCAGCAGCTTGGGTGACAGAAGCACAGATACGCAGTATTTT
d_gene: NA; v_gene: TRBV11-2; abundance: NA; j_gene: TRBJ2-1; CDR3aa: CASSLSLVEYNEQFF; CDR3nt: TGTGCCAGCAGCTTAAGTCTAGTAGAATACAATGAGCAGTTCTTC
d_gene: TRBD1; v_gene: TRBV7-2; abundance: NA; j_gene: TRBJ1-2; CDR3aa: CASSLGQGAGGYTF; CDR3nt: TGTGCCAGCAGCTTAGGACAGGGGGCAGGTGGCTACACCTTC
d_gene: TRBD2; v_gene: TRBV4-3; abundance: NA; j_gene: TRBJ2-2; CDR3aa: CASSRAPGGSNTGELFF; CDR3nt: TGCGCCAGCAGCCGAGCCCCGGGGGGATCGAACACCGGGGAGCTGTTTTTT
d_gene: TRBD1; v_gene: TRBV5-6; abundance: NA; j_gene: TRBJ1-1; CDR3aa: CASSQGTGRGATEAFF; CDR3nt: TGTGCCAGCAGCCAAGGGACAGGGCGGGGGGCGACTGAAGCTTTCTTT
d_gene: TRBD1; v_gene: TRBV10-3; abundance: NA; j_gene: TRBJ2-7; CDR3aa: CAISDPDRGNEQYF; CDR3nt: TGTGCCATCAGTGATCCGGACAGGGGAAACGAGCAGTACTTC
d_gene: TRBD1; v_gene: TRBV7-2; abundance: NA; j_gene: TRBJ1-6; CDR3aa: CASSLGGDRGAPLHF; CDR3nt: TGTGCCAGCAGCTTAGGGGGGGACAGGGGAGCTCCCCTCCACTTT
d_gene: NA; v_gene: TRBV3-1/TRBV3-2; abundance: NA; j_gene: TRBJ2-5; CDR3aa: CASNPYTDGEQTQYF; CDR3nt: TGTGCCAGCAACCCTTACACCGACGGGGAGCAGACCCAGTACTTC
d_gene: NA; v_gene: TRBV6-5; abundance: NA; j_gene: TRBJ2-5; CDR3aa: CASRGHRQETQYF; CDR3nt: TGTGCCAGCAGGGGACATAGACAAGAGACCCAGTACTTC
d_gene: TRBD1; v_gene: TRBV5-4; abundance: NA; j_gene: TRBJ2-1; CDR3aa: CASSLGQGASYNEQFF; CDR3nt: TGTGCCAGCAGCTTAGGCCAGGGGGCCTCCTACAATGAGCAGTTCTTC
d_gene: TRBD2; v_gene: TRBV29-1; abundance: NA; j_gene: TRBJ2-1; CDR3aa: CSSLAGGYNEQFF; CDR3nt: TGCAGTTCTCTAGCGGGGGGGTACAATGAGCAGTTCTTC
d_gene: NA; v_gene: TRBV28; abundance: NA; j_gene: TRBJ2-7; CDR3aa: CASSLGQGVSYEQYF; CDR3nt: TGTGCCAGCAGTTTAGGGCAGGGCGTTTCCTACGAGCAGTACTTC
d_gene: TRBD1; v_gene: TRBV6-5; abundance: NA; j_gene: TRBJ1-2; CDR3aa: CASSSPGQAYGYTF; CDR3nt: TGTGCCAGCAGTTCCCCGGGACAGGCCTATGGCTACACCTTC
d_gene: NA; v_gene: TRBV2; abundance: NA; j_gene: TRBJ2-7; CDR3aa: CASSVAYEQYF; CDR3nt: TGTGCCAGCAGTGTAGCCTACGAGCAGTACTTC
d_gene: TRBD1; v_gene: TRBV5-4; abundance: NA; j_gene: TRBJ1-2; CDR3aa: CASRPPGQGPSGGGYTF; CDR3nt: TGTGCCAGCAGACCGCCGGGACAGGGTCCTTCCGGTGGAGGCTACACCTTC
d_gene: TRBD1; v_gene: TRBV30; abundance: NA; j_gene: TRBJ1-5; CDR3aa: CAWRAYPGGLGQPQHF; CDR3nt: TGTGCCTGGAGAGCCTATCCAGGGGGCCTAGGTCAGCCCCAGCATTTT
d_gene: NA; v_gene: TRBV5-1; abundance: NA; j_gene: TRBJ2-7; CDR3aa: CASTGSYEQYF; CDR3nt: TGCGCCAGCACGGGCTCCTACGAGCAGTACTTC
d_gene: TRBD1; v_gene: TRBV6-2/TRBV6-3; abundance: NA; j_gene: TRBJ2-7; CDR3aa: CASSVQGADYEQYF; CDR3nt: TGTGCCAGCAGTGTACAGGGGGCTGACTACGAGCAGTACTTC
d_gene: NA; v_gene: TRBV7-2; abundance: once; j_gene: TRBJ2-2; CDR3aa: CASSFEQGGELFF; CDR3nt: TGTGCCAGCAGCTTCGAACAGGGCGGGGAGCTGTTTTTT
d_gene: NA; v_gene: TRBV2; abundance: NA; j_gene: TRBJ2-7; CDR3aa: CASSGQSAYEQYF; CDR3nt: TGTGCCAGCAGTGGACAGTCTGCCTACGAGCAGTACTTC
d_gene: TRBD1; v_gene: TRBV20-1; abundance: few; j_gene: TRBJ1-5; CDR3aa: CSANDRGLGQPQHF; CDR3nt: TGCAGTGCTAATGACAGGGGGCTGGGGCAGCCCCAGCATTTT